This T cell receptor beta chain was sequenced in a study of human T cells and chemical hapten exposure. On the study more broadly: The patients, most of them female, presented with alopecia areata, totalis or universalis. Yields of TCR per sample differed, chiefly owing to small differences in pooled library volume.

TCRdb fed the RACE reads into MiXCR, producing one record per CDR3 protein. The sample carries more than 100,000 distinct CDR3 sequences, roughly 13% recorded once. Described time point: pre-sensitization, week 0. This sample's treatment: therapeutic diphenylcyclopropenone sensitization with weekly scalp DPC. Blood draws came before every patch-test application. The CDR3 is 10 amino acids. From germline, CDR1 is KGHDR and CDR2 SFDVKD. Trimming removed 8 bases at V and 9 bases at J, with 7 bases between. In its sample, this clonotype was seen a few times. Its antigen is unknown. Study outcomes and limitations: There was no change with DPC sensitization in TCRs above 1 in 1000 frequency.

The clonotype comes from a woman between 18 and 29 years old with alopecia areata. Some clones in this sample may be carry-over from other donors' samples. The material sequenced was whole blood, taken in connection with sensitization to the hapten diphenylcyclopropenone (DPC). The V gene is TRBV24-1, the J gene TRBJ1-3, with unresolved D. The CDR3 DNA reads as TGTGCCACCACTCGAAGCACCATATATTTT. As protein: CATTRSTIYF.